The 4 T cell receptor beta chains below were found in one sample sequenced in a study of lymphopenia after photon versus proton radiotherapy. Assay used: immunoSEQ multiplex PCR; TCRdb lists only in-frame clones, some missing. The data hold 6,500 to 8,000 clones, with roughly 91% observed a single time. The sequences come from peripheral blood, collected from a patient treated with photon-based radiotherapy. These receptors were obtained from a man aged 55-75 years with cholangiocarcinoma.

In its sample, this clone was seen once. Other DNA sequences in this specimen translate into the identical CDR3. The chain employs TRBV5-1 and TRBJ2-2, with 13 bases that match TRBD2. The CDR3 spans 15 residues. Germline trimming cut 6 bases from V and 4 bases from J; bases unmatched to any gene: 3. The germline CDR1 and CDR2 sequences are SGHRS and YFSETQ. The CDR3 region is CASKWTSGSTGELFF. In DNA, the CDR3 is TGCGCCAGCAAATGGACTAGCGGGAGCACCGGGGAGCTGTTTTTT.

The chain has TRBV27 and TRBJ2-7; D is tentatively TRBD1 or TRBD2 (7 bases each). The CDR3 runs 15 residues. Germline CDR1 MNHEY, CDR2 SMNVEV (reference sequence). Deletions cut 7 bases from V and 3 bases from J, with 19 bases between. DNA for the CDR3: TGTGCCAGCAAAACCCAAGCGGGACAGAACTACGAGCAGTACTTC. Translation gives CASKTQAGQNYEQYF.

V is TRBV6-1 and J is TRBJ2-6; D remains unclear. The germline V and J ends were trimmed by 1 base and 0 bases, with 7 bases remaining between them. CDR1 and CDR2 from the germline V gene are MNHNS and SASEGT. This CDR3 is 16 amino acids long. Here the CDR3 DNA reads TGTGCCAGCAGTGAAGGAAGGTTCTCTGGGGCCAACGTCCTGACTTTC. This sequence encodes CASSEGRFSGANVLTF.

The genes are TRBV7-8 and TRBJ2-1, with 9 bases that match TRBD2. Germline CDR1 and CDR2: SGHVS and FQNEAQ. J lost 1 base, V lost 4 bases, and 5 bases had no gene match. The CDR3 loop spans 16 amino acids. The CDR3 nucleotides read TGTGCCAGCAGCTCTCGACTAGCGGATTCCTACAATGAGCAGTTCTTC. Amino acids: CASSSRLADSYNEQFF. Combining the CDR3 with reference TRBV7-8 and TRBJ2-1 gives the whole variable domain GAGVSQSPRYKVAKRGQDVALRCDPISGHVSLFWYQQALGQGPEFLTYFQNEAQLDKSGLPSDRFFAERPEGSVSTLKIQRTQQEDSAVYLCASSSRLADSYNEQFFGPGTRLTVL.